This T cell receptor (beta chain) is from a study of T cell repertoires in aging, cancer and after chemotherapy. The overall study: Donors were grouped into six age bands spanning 30 or younger through 70 or older. The full dataset contained approximately 9.6 million TCR reads.

Whole-study findings and limits: Across the chemotherapy interval, each cancer cohort showed higher median generation probability, suggesting thymic rebound.

The V gene's germline CDR1 is SGHDT and CDR2 YYEEEE. The CDR3 runs to 15 residues. Unmatched junction bases numbered 5, after V lost 3 bases and J lost 4 bases. TCR beta rearrangements were amplified from peripheral blood genomic DNA. TRB rearrangements spanning V, D and J were amplified using mixed TRB-A/B primers. Each CDR3 protein is one row after TCRdb ran MiXCR on the multiplex PCR reads. Altogether 450 to 500 distinct CDR3 sequences are present, about 37% being singletons, with the ten largest covering roughly three fifths. This clonotype counts as large. The antigen remains undetermined. The specimen was blood. This chain joins TRBV5-6 and TRBJ2-1; TRBD1 matches 9 bases. This clonotype was obtained from a human donor with a solid tumor. The CDR3, as DNA: TGTGCCAGCAGCTATGGACAGGGGCTATACAATGAGCAGTTCTTC. Its translation is CASSYGQGLYNEQFF.